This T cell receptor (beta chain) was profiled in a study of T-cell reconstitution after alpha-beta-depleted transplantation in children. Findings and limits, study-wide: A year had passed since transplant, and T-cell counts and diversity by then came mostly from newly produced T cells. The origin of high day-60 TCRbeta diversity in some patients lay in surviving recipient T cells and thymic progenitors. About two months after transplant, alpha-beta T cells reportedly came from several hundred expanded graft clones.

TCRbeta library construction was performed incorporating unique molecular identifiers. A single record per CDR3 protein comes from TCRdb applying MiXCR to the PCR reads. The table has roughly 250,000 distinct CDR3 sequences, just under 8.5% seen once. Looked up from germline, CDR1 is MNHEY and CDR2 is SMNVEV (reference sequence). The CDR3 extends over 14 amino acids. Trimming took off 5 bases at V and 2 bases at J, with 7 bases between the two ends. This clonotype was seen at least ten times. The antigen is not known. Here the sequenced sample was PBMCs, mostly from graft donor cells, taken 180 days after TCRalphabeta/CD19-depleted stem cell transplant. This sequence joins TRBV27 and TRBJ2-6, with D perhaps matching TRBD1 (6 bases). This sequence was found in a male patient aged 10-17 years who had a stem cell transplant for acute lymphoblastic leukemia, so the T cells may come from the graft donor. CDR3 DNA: TGTGCCAGCAGTGGGGGCCCTGGGGCCAACGTCCTGACTTTC. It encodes CASSGGPGANVLTF.